A selection of T cell receptor beta chains follows, all from one sample in a study of blood T cell repertoires in COVID-19. Repertoires were generated with immunoSEQ multiplex PCR, while TCRdb's copy carries only in-frame clones and drops some. Seen here are some 240,000 clones, approximately 88% observed once, and the top ten hold 3.1%. The sequenced material came from PBMCs or T cells enriched from blood (not recorded which). The receptors derive from a woman aged 35 to 49 who had been exposed to COVID-19. CDR3s leave out the opening cysteine and the closing phenylalanine or tryptophan. Fields, in order: CDR3 length, V gene, J gene, CDR3 protein.

CDR3 length: 12
V gene: TRBV7-9
J gene: TRBJ1-4
CDR3 protein: ASSFRDLPEKLF

CDR3 length: 11
V gene: TRBV18
J gene: TRBJ1-2
CDR3 protein: ASSLERGYGYT

CDR3 length: 16
V gene: TRBV5-1
J gene: TRBJ1-2
CDR3 protein: ASRFAPDQGQPNYGYT

CDR3 length: 11
V gene: TRBV29-1
J gene: TRBJ2-7
CDR3 protein: SVVLRGGYEQY

CDR3 length: 13
V gene: TRBV7-9
J gene: TRBJ1-2
CDR3 protein: ASSFEGVANYGYT

CDR3 length: 12
V gene: TRBV15
J gene: TRBJ2-5
CDR3 protein: ATSTPAVGETQY

CDR3 length: 12
V gene: TRBV2
J gene: TRBJ1-6
CDR3 protein: ASSEGRVPSPLH

CDR3 length: 11
V gene: TRBV28
J gene: TRBJ1-2
CDR3 protein: ASSPGQVGRHT

CDR3 length: 13
V gene: TRBV3-1/TRBV3-2
J gene: TRBJ1-4
CDR3 protein: ASSQPGRESEKLF

CDR3 length: 12
V gene: TRBV6-4
J gene: TRBJ1-2
CDR3 protein: ASSTTPGGYGYT

CDR3 length: 11
V gene: TRBV3-1/TRBV3-2
J gene: TRBJ1-1
CDR3 protein: ASSYSGNTEAF

CDR3 length: 11
V gene: TRBV7-9
J gene: TRBJ1-4
CDR3 protein: ASSLAGGEKLF

CDR3 length: 10
V gene: TRBV11-3
J gene: TRBJ1-1
CDR3 protein: ASSSGQGRTF

CDR3 length: 14
V gene: TRBV19
J gene: TRBJ1-1
CDR3 protein: ASSTDRGVMNTEAF

CDR3 length: 15
V gene: TRBV18
J gene: TRBJ1-3
CDR3 protein: ASSPPPGVFAGNTIY

CDR3 length: 15
V gene: TRBV19
J gene: TRBJ1-1
CDR3 protein: ASSIGDRGLLRTEAF

CDR3 length: 11
V gene: TRBV9
J gene: TRBJ1-5
CDR3 protein: ASSRTGNQPQH

CDR3 length: 15
V gene: TRBV27
J gene: TRBJ2-1
CDR3 protein: ASSLYIGQGGGNEQF

CDR3 length: 13
V gene: TRBV6-5
J gene: TRBJ1-1
CDR3 protein: ASTEPGWANTEAF

CDR3 length: 10
V gene: TRBV3-1/TRBV3-2
J gene: TRBJ1-1
CDR3 protein: ASSQSSAEAF

CDR3 length: 12
V gene: TRBV5-1
J gene: TRBJ1-2
CDR3 protein: ASSFGEISYGYT

CDR3 length: 12
V gene: TRBV2
J gene: TRBJ1-3
CDR3 protein: ASKPGTGRDTIY

CDR3 length: 13
V gene: TRBV28
J gene: TRBJ1-5
CDR3 protein: ASSPRTGQNQPQH

CDR3 length: 13
V gene: TRBV28
J gene: TRBJ2-2
CDR3 protein: ASRERGGLVGELF

CDR3 length: 16
V gene: TRBV7-9
J gene: TRBJ2-3
CDR3 protein: ASSFSRGTSGRGDTQY

CDR3 length: 11
V gene: TRBV7-9
J gene: TRBJ2-7
CDR3 protein: ASSLDRGIEQY

CDR3 length: 13
V gene: TRBV19
J gene: TRBJ2-1
CDR3 protein: ASKGGVSSENEQF

CDR3 length: 12
V gene: TRBV5-1
J gene: TRBJ1-5
CDR3 protein: ASSLGNSNQPQH

CDR3 length: 12
V gene: TRBV5-4
J gene: TRBJ2-5
CDR3 protein: ASSGEMIQETQY

CDR3 length: 13
V gene: TRBV5-4
J gene: TRBJ2-6
CDR3 protein: ASSLRLPGANVLT

CDR3 length: 13
V gene: TRBV18
J gene: TRBJ1-4
CDR3 protein: ASSPPSEGGRKLF

CDR3 length: 14
V gene: TRBV2
J gene: TRBJ2-4
CDR3 protein: ASSGNRGRDKNIQY

CDR3 length: 11
V gene: TRBV7-3
J gene: TRBJ1-1
CDR3 protein: ASSTGVSAEAF

CDR3 length: 11
V gene: TRBV19
J gene: TRBJ1-6
CDR3 protein: ASGTNHNSPLH

CDR3 length: 18
V gene: TRBV5-4
J gene: TRBJ2-3
CDR3 protein: ASSRPGGAPAGGSGDTQY

CDR3 length: 12
V gene: TRBV19
J gene: TRBJ1-4
CDR3 protein: ASRPTWGDEKLF

CDR3 length: 14
V gene: TRBV21-1
J gene: TRBJ2-3
CDR3 protein: ASSKARAGELDTQY

CDR3 length: 15
V gene: TRBV11-3
J gene: TRBJ2-1
CDR3 protein: ASSRTTGTGRGNEQF

CDR3 length: 16
V gene: TRBV5-1
J gene: TRBJ1-6
CDR3 protein: ASSSGTGGSSYNSPLH

CDR3 length: 10
V gene: TRBV30
J gene: TRBJ1-2
CDR3 protein: AWSVRLNGYT

CDR3 length: 12
V gene: TRBV7-2
J gene: TRBJ1-2
CDR3 protein: ASSLGSTGAGYT

CDR3 length: 13
V gene: TRBV19
J gene: TRBJ1-6
CDR3 protein: ASNQGSVGNSPLH

CDR3 length: 15
V gene: TRBV9
J gene: TRBJ2-3
CDR3 protein: ASSPGEERERTDTQY

CDR3 length: 12
V gene: TRBV13
J gene: TRBJ1-1
CDR3 protein: ASSLEGLGQRAF

CDR3 length: 11
V gene: TRBV10-3
J gene: TRBJ1-2
CDR3 protein: ASKEGAVYGYT

CDR3 length: 13
V gene: TRBV5-5
J gene: TRBJ1-3
CDR3 protein: ASSLGDSERNTIY

CDR3 length: 13
V gene: TRBV13
J gene: TRBJ1-3
CDR3 protein: ASSLGRTQGNTIY